This TCR beta chain is from a study of blood T cell repertoires in COVID-19 (dated by TCRdb to between 2020 and 2021). As for the study more broadly: Samples from collaborators originated in the United States, Italy and Spain and spanned both the acute and convalescent phases of COVID-19. The material from the prospective study consisted of cDNA or gDNA derived from T cells, B-cell-depleted T cells, or PBMCs. Where available, HLA class I and class II types were obtained from metadata supplied by the sample provider rather than from assay-based typing. The sample metadata nearly always contained a de-identified subject ID, COVID-19 status, age in years and sex. Subjects who had been exposed to COVID-19, were actively infected with it, or had recovered from it provided the deeply sampled blood TCRbeta repertoires that made up the dataset. The repertoires were released in a freely available public database meant as a resource for research on the immune response to SARS-CoV-2. The samples were drawn from two sources: the first 160 participants of the ongoing ImmuneRACE study, and about 1,300 subjects contributed by 6 global collaborators.

TCRbeta CDR3 regions were amplified from genomic DNA by means of the immunoSEQ Assay, a bias-controlled multiplex PCR. The paper's data handling went like this. Within the assay, amplification of reference gene primers was used to estimate how many nucleated cells each sample contained. To quantify the absolute abundance of each unique TCRbeta CDR3 rearrangement, sequence reads were collapsed and filtered. For each sample, productive Simpson clonality was calculated as the square root of Simpson's diversity index over productive rearrangements. TCRdb mirrors the immuneACCESS table, restricted to in-frame sequences. Some clones are absent from its copies; in checked studies, under half trace to an unresolved V gene, and the reason for the others is unknown. V, J and clone size were drawn from that table, and D and trimming were deduced from the DNA. This sample has around 270,000 clones in its table, and approximately 88% of those were observed once. The ten largest clones add up to approximately 3.4% of the sample.

As to this clone: Its antigen is currently not known. The record has no base qualities; no much larger clone is one base away.

Enrolling through a virtual design, the prospective study's participants ranged in age from about 18 to 100 years and lived across about two dozen United States geographic areas. To assign participants to cohorts, the prospective study relied on clinical history that participants themselves reported in a screening survey and a study questionnaire. Exposed participants were defined as having been in contact with someone with a PCR-confirmed or clinician-diagnosed COVID-19 case within 2 weeks of study entry. Each participant in the prospective study had whole blood, serum and a nasopharyngeal or oropharyngeal swab collected by mobile phlebotomists. Additional blood draws and questionnaires over a roughly two-month period could optionally be provided by prospective study participants. Before DNA extraction, blood samples from the prospective study were shipped at room temperature or frozen. CDR1 is given as WNHNN and CDR2 as SYGVQD, both from the germline V gene (reference sequence). V loses 3 bases, J loses 4 bases, and the germline ends lie 22 bases apart. Including cysteine and valine, the CDR3 has 17 amino acids. CDR3 DNA is the only sequence kept; it has 51 bases, read in frame from the first base.

What the work shows at the level of the full study, not this receptor alone: Clinical and demographic metadata were provided uncurated, with the amount varying by source and participant.

The receptor's source is a woman in her thirties or forties who had been exposed to COVID-19. This chain is built from TRBV10-1 and TRBJ2-7; the D segment could be TRBD2, given 5 matching bases. The sample was PBMCs or T cells enriched from blood (not recorded which). The CDR3: CASSDSEVGKGKYEQYV. The sequenced DNA is TGCGCCAGCAGTGATTCGGAGGTGGGGAAAGGGAAATACGAGCAGTACGTC.